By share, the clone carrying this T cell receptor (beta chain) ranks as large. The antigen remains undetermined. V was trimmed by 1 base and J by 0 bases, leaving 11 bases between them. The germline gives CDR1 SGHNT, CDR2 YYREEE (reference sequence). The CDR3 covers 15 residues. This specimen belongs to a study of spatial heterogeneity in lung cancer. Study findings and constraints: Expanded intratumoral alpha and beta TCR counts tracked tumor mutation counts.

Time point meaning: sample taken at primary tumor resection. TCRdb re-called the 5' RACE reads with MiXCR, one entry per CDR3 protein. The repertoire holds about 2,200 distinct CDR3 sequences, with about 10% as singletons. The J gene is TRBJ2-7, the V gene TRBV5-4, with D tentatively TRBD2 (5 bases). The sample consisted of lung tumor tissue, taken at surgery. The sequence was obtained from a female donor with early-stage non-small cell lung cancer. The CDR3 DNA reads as TGTGCCAGCAGCTTGAGCGGCCTCAGCTCCTACGAGCAGTACTTC. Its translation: CASSLSGLSSYEQYF.